Below are 30 T cell receptor beta chains sequenced from a single sample in a study of CD4 T cells in relation to SARS-CoV-2 and coronaviruses. The unexposed donors gave CD4+ T cells in about 2010-2018, prior to COVID-19. After 10 to 11 days of culture, CD4+ T cells were isolated. Their recognized antigens are unknown. Libraries were prepared by immunoSEQ multiplex PCR; TCRdb keeps only in-frame clonotypes and omits some of them. The sample records approximately 11,000 clones, 65% to 90% being singletons. The sequenced material came from CD4+ T cells from PBMCs, cultured in vitro. The receptor source for this set is a human donor in good health.

This rearrangement joins TRBV11-2 to TRBJ2-2, with D unclear. CDR1 and CDR2 from the germline V gene are SGHAT and FQNNGV. V was clipped by 4 bases and J by 0 bases, with 0 bases between them. CDR3 length equals 12 residues. As DNA, the CDR3 is TGTGCCAGCAGCTCGAACACCGGGGAGCTGTTTTTT. Amino acids: CASSSNTGELFF.

This clone was seen just once. The rearrangement links TRBV4-3 to TRBJ1-1; D gene uncertain. Germline CDR1 LGHNA, CDR2 YSLEER. Trimming took 1 base from V and 0 from J, leaving 9 bases between them. There are 15 residues in the CDR3. Here the CDR3 reads CASSQVPGVNTEAFF. In nucleotides, the CDR3 is TGCGCCAGCAGCCAAGTTCCCGGAGTGAACACTGAAGCTTTCTTT.

This clone has a single count. The rearrangement joins TRBV5-4 to TRBJ2-2, with 10 bases identical to TRBD2. The CDR3 contains 16 residues. Germline CDR1 SGHNT, CDR2 YYREEE (reference sequence). Germline trimming cut 0 bases from V and 6 bases from J; bases unmatched to any gene: 5. The CDR3 spells CASSLALAGAAGELFF. The DNA of the CDR3 is TGTGCCAGCAGCTTGGCCCTAGCGGGAGCAGCCGGGGAGCTGTTTTTT.

The V gene is TRBV7-2, the J gene TRBJ1-5; TRBD1 matches at 8 bases. CDR1 is SGHTA and CDR2 is FQGNSA in the germline V gene. The V segment lost 8 bases and the J segment 11 bases; nucleotides outside the gene matches: 5. This CDR3 has 11 residues. The CDR3 here is CASGQGPAQHF. CDR3 sequence (DNA): TGTGCCAGCGGACAGGGCCCGGCCCAGCATTTT.

The genes are TRBV7-9 and TRBJ2-1; D perhaps matches TRBD2 (6 bases). Looked up from germline, CDR1 is SEHNR and CDR2 is FQNEAQ (reference sequence). Trimming stripped 5 bases from V and 7 bases from J, with 12 bases between. The CDR3 consists of 13 residues. The CDR3 DNA sequence: TGTGCCAGCAGCCGCGGGGCCCCAAATGAGCAGTTCTTC. Translating gives CASSRGAPNEQFF.

By frequency in the sample, this clone is medium-sized (0.01 to 0.1%). The chain joins TRBV7-9 to TRBJ1-1, with a possible D match to TRBD1 (5 bases). The germline gives CDR1 SEHNR, CDR2 FQNEAQ (reference sequence). This CDR3 has 15 amino acids. Trimming shortened V by 2 bases and J by 5 bases, and 15 bases separated the two germline ends. For the CDR3, the DNA is TGTGCCAGCAGCTTATATCTCCAGGGCGAGACTGAAGCTTTCTTT. This sequence encodes CASSLYLQGETEAFF. Complete variable domain (other parts from reference TRBV7-9 and TRBJ1-1): DTGVSQNPRHKITKRGQNVTFRCDPISEHNRLYWYRQTLGQGPEFLTYFQNEAQLEKSRLLSDRFSAERPKGSFSTLEIQRTEQGDSAMYLCASSLYLQGETEAFFGQGTRLTVV.

The V gene is TRBV19, the J gene TRBJ2-7; 9 bases fit TRBD1. The germline V gene has CDR1 LNHDA and CDR2 SQIVND (reference sequence). V shed 3 bases, J shed 1 base, and the junction held 7 bases outside the gene matches. CDR3 length equals 16 residues. The CDR3 bases are TGTGCCAGTAGTATGGGGGGACAGGGTGGGTCCTACGAGCAGTACTTC. Its protein product is CASSMGGQGGSYEQYF.

J is TRBJ2-7 and V is TRBV19; D is uncertain. The germline CDR1 and CDR2 sequences are LNHDA and SQIVND (reference sequence). The CDR3 sequence is 14 residues long. Trimming stripped 6 bases from V and 10 bases from J, with 22 bases between. CDR3 residues: CASSAPPLTLPQYF. The CDR3 DNA reads TGTGCCAGTAGCGCACCGCCCCTGACTTTACCCCAGTACTTC.

This rearrangement joins TRBV6-5 to TRBJ1-1, with a possible D match to TRBD1 (6 bases). Germline V gene lookup returns CDR1 MNHEY and CDR2 SVGAGI. The CDR3 has 11 residues. Trimming removed 6 bases at V and 11 bases at J, with 13 bases between. The CDR3 loop is CASRRKGGAFF. The CDR3 DNA reads TGTGCCAGCAGACGGAAGGGGGGGGCTTTCTTT.

The rearrangement links TRBV2 to TRBJ2-5; TRBD2 aligns across 8 bases. The germline V gene has CDR1 SNHLY and CDR2 FYNNEI. The CDR3 consists of 14 residues. V was pared by 4 bases and J by 4 bases, with 5 bases of the junction left unmatched. The chain's CDR3 is CASSVRLARETQYF. The DNA of the CDR3 is TGTGCCAGCAGTGTGCGACTAGCGAGAGAGACCCAGTACTTC.

J is TRBJ1-5 and V is TRBV6-2 or TRBV6-3, with TRBD1 matching 7 bases. The CDR3 runs to 18 residues. Germline CDR1 and CDR2: MNHEY and SVGEGT. Losses at the gene ends were 4 bases for V and 3 bases for J; bases not matched to a gene: 15. This chain's CDR3 is CASSFHGYDRALNQPQHF. The CDR3 DNA reads as TGTGCCAGCAGTTTCCATGGATATGACAGGGCCCTCAATCAGCCCCAGCATTTT.

The chain links TRBV10-2 to TRBJ2-7, with 9 positions matching TRBD1. Germline V gene lookup returns CDR1 WSHSY and CDR2 SAAADI. The CDR3 covers 14 residues. V trimming: 6 bases; J trimming: 4 bases; junction bases outside the gene matches: 7. This chain's CDR3 is CASSGQGIPYEQYF. The CDR3 DNA is TGCGCCAGCAGCGGACAGGGGATCCCTTACGAGCAGTACTTC.

J is TRBJ2-3 and V is TRBV10-3; 11 bases agree with TRBD1. V gave up 6 bases and J gave up 2 bases; unmatched junction bases: 4. The CDR3 has 15 residues. CDR1 and CDR2 (germline): ENHRY, SYGVKD. The CDR3 DNA sequence: TGTGCCATCAGCTGGGGACAGGGGGTCACAGATACGCAGTATTTT. Its translation: CAISWGQGVTDTQYF.

The table lists this clone with a count of one. A junction end diverges from the germline sequence, so it may reflect a read error. This sequence joins TRBV30 and TRBJ1-1; D might be TRBD1 (6 bases). The CDR3 totals 15 residues. Germline V CDR1 and CDR2: GTSNPN, SVGIG (reference sequence). In DNA, the CDR3 is TGTGCCTGGGGTGTTTACGACAGGTGGAACACTGAAGCTTTCTTT. Translation gives CAWGVYDRWNTEAFF.

The CDR3 DNA follows: TGCGCCAGCAGTGAGGCCAGGCCGAGCTCCTACGAGCAGTACTTC. Translating it yields CASSEARPSSYEQYF. The chain has TRBV10-1 and TRBJ2-7; D unclear. Germline CDR1 is WNHNN and CDR2 is SYGVQD (reference sequence). The CDR3 runs 15 residues. Trimming pared 2 bases from V and 0 bases from J, leaving 11 bases between.

V and J are TRBV7-8 and TRBJ1-2, with TRBD1 identical over 10 bases. CDR3 length: 14 amino acids. CDR1 SGHVS and CDR2 FQNEAQ come from the germline V gene. Trimming cost V 4 bases and J 4 bases; bases outside gene matches: 3. CDR3 amino acids: CASSYRTGGYGYTF. CDR3 DNA sequence: TGTGCCAGCAGCTATAGGACAGGGGGCTATGGCTACACCTTC.

CDR3 amino acids: CASSQNEERGAYTDTQYF. CDR3 nucleotide sequence: TGTGCCAGCAGCCAAAATGAAGAGCGGGGGGCTTACACAGATACGCAGTATTTT. This chain links TRBV3-1 (or the pseudogene TRBV3-2) with TRBJ2-3; 9 bases map to TRBD2. This CDR3 contains 18 residues. V shed 2 bases and J 2 bases; nucleotides not matched to a gene: 11. Germline V gives CDR1 LGHDT, CDR2 YNNKEL (reference sequence).

This chain joins TRBV27 and TRBJ2-4; D ambiguous. Trimming stripped 2 bases from V and 6 bases from J, with 11 bases between. CDR1 and CDR2 from the germline V gene are MNHEY and SMNVEV (reference sequence). CDR3 size: 14 residues. The CDR3 loop reads CASSLDPFTNIQYF. For the CDR3, the DNA is TGTGCCAGCAGTTTAGACCCGTTCACAAACATTCAGTACTTC.

V is TRBV3-1 (or the pseudogene TRBV3-2) and J is TRBJ2-3; TRBD1 agrees at 9 bases. CDR3 size: 14 residues. J gave up 5 bases and V 3 bases, and 3 bases lay outside the gene matches. Germline CDR1 and CDR2: LGHDT and YNNKEL (reference sequence). The CDR3 loop is CASSQGQGRDTQYF. For the CDR3, the DNA is TGTGCCAGCAGCCAGGGACAGGGAAGAGATACGCAGTATTTT.

The gene calls are TRBV19 and TRBJ1-5; no reliable D call. Deletions cut 10 bases from V and 4 bases from J, with 14 bases between. The CDR3 totals 13 residues. Germline CDR1 and CDR2: LNHDA and SQIVND (reference sequence). DNA for the CDR3: TGTGCCACCAAGGGAGGAGGAAATCAGCCCCAGCATTTT. Translated, it gives CATKGGGNQPQHF. The whole variable domain, filled in from reference TRBV19 and TRBJ1-5, reads DGGITQSPKYLFRKEGQNVTLSCEQNLNHDAMYWYRQDPGQGLRLIYYSQIVNDFQKGDIAEGYSVSREKKESFPLTVTSAQKNPTAFYLCATKGGGNQPQHFGDGTRLSIL.

The chain employs TRBV10-3 and TRBJ2-7, with D perhaps matching TRBD1 or TRBD2 (5 bases each). The CDR3 has 15 amino acids. V was shortened by 0 bases and J by 5 bases, with 14 bases between the two germline ends. In germline, CDR1 is ENHRY, CDR2 SYGVKD. As DNA, the CDR3 is TGTGCCATCAGTGAGTCTGTACTGGGGGAAGACGAGCAGTACTTC. The encoded protein is CAISESVLGEDEQYF.

This clone has a single count. The V call is TRBV12-3 or TRBV12-4, the J call TRBJ2-1, with no clear D. Between the trimmed V and J ends, which lost 6 bases and 10 bases, there was a span of 13 bases. The CDR3 sequence is 12 residues long. This CDR3 reads CASSPGPYEQFF. The CDR3 DNA reads TGTGCCAGCAGCCCAGGACCGTACGAGCAGTTCTTC.

Only a few counts were recorded for this clone. The rearrangement joins TRBV5-4 to TRBJ2-5; 7 bases agree with TRBD2. CDR1 and CDR2 from the germline V gene are SGHNT and YYREEE (reference sequence). V lost 4 bases to trimming and J lost 4 bases; unmatched junction nucleotides: 10. This CDR3 is 15 amino acids long. DNA of the CDR3: TGTGCCAGCAGCAATCACCTTGCGGGAGTAGAGACCCAGTACTTC. It codes for CASSNHLAGVETQYF. Full variable domain (rest looked up from reference TRBV5-4 and TRBJ2-5): ETGVTQSPTHLIKTRGQQVTLRCSSQSGHNTVSWYQQALGQGPQFIFQYYREEENGRGNFPPRFSGLQFPNYSSELNVNALELDDSALYLCASSNHLAGVETQYFGPGTRLLVL.

This clone was detected once. V is TRBV5-1 and J is TRBJ1-2; no reliable D call. Trimming took off 0 bases at V and 6 bases at J, with 15 bases between the two ends. The germline V gene encodes CDR1 SGHRS and CDR2 YFSETQ. This CDR3 comprises 15 residues. The CDR3 bases are TGCGCCAGCAGCTTGGCTGTAGGGTTGGAGCATGGCTACACCTTC. This gives the protein CASSLAVGLEHGYTF.

The rearrangement joins TRBV11-2 to TRBJ1-5; 7 bases map to TRBD1. Germline V gives CDR1 SGHAT, CDR2 FQNNGV. V lost 7 bases and J lost 5; bases outside the gene matches: 8. This CDR3 is built from 14 residues. The CDR3 region is CASTRGQQDQPQHF. DNA for the CDR3: TGTGCCAGCACCCGGGGACAGCAGGATCAGCCCCAGCATTTT.

This rearrangement joins TRBV5-4 to TRBJ2-1; the D gene could be TRBD1 or TRBD2 (5 bases each). Trimming removed 0 bases at V and 13 bases at J, with 20 bases between. Per germline, CDR1 SGHNT and CDR2 YYREEE (reference sequence). CDR3 length: 15 residues. CDR3 region: CASSLGGPRDLDQFF. CDR3 nucleotides: TGTGCCAGCAGCTTGGGTGGTCCCAGGGACCTAGATCAGTTCTTC.

The sample holds one count of this clone. V gene TRBV25-1 combines with J gene TRBJ1-1; maybe TRBD1 (6 bases). The CDR3 is made up of 14 amino acids. CDR1 is MGHDK, CDR2 SYGVNS, per germline. V lost 7 bases, J lost 3 bases, and 15 bases lay in between. The CDR3 loop reads CASTLDSKYTEAFF. The CDR3, as DNA: TGTGCCAGCACCTTGGACAGTAAGTACACTGAAGCTTTCTTT.

The chain carries TRBV9 and TRBJ2-2; D gene uncertain. This CDR3 comprises 16 residues. From germline, CDR1 is SGDLS and CDR2 YYNGEE. The V end lost 3 bases, the J end lost 3 bases, and 15 bases lay between the germline ends. The CDR3 spells CASSGSTRSDTGELFF. The CDR3 nucleotides are TGTGCCAGCAGCGGGTCGACCCGGAGCGACACCGGGGAGCTGTTTTTT.

V gene TRBV24-1 combines with J gene TRBJ2-2, with 16 nucleotides matching TRBD2. This CDR3 contains 19 residues. Trimming at V came to 3 bases and at J to 2 bases, leaving 5 bases not matched to a gene. Per germline, CDR1 KGHDR and CDR2 SFDVKD. The CDR3 here is CATSDGGLAGGINTGELFF. As DNA, the CDR3 is TGTGCCACCAGTGATGGGGGACTAGCGGGGGGGATAAACACCGGGGAGCTGTTTTTT.

The J gene is TRBJ1-1, the V gene TRBV6-4, with a tentative D call TRBD1 (5 bases). The V end was cut by 5 bases, the J end by 4 bases, with 11 bases between. CDR1 and CDR2 from the germline V gene are MRHNA and SNTAGT. The CDR3 is made up of 13 amino acids. The CDR3 region is CASSRDRLTEAFF. In nucleotides, the CDR3 is TGTGCCAGCAGTCGGGACCGTCTCACTGAAGCTTTCTTT.